This TCR beta chain was profiled in a study of CD8+CD57+ T cells in acquired aplastic anemia. Study context: CD4+ and CD8+ cells, once sorted, gave DNA averaging approximately 3 ug. Among healthy donors, CD4+ cells averaged roughly 11 million reads.

Trimming cost V 8 bases and J 2 bases; bases outside gene matches: 8. Germline CDR1 is MGHDK and CDR2 is SYGVNS. CDR3 size: 15 residues. Profiling that covered TCR beta VDJ and CDR3 relied on genomic DNA as its template. TCRdb analysed the reads with MiXCR anew, one entry per CDR3 protein. The profile covers about 130,000 distinct CDR3 sequences, with over 45% appearing a single time and about 2.5% taken by the ten largest. A word on this clonotype: Its antigen is currently unknown.

Study-wide results and caveats: The study identified twenty-nine CD8+ CDR3 sequences shared by patients and controls. No significant difference in CD8+ Simpson's diversity was found between patients and controls.

The sequencing sample was made of sorted CD4+, CD8+, or CD8+CD57+ T cells (not recorded which) from PBMCs. The V gene is TRBV25-1, the J gene TRBJ1-5; 8 bases align to TRBD1. The source is a human donor in good health, serving as a control. CDR3 nucleotide sequence: TGTGCCAGCGGGCCCTCAGGGGGCGGCAATCAGCCCCAGCATTTT. It specifies CASGPSGGGNQPQHF.